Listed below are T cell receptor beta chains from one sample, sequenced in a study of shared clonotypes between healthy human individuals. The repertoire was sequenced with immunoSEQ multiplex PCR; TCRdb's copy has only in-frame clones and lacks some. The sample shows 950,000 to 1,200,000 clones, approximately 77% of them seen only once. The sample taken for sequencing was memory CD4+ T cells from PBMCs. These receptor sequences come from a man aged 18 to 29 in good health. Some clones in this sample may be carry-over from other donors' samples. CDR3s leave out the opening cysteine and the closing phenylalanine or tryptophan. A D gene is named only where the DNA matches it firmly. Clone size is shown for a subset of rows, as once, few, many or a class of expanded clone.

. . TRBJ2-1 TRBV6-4 ASSDSVGPASSYNEQF
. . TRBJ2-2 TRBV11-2 ASGGVNTGELF
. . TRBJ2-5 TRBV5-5 ASSLLGQWEETQY
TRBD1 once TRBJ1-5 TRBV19 ASRNRGSLNQPQH
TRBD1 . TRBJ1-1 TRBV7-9 ASSLGQGANTEAF
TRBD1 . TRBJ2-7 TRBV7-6 ASSLGSGTGTYEQY
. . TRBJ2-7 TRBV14 ASSQTGSYEQY
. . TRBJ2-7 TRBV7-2 ASSPGPRREQY
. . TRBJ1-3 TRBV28 ASRITGSPGNTIY
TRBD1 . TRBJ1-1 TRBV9 ASSAIGQGNTEAF
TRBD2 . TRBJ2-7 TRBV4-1 ASSQEGEGYPGGEQY
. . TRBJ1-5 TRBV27 ASSEYRSNQPQH